The following is a TCR beta chain sequence with its context. The V end lost 7 bases, the J end lost 3 bases, and 17 bases lay between the germline ends. The CDR3 totals 15 residues. From germline, CDR1 is SGHTA and CDR2 FQGNSA. These data originate in a study of blood T cell repertoires in COVID-19. Study context: Researchers got acute and convalescent COVID-19 samples from the United States, Italy and Spain. The cDNA or gDNA used as material had been derived from T cells, B-cell-depleted T cells, or PBMCs.

How the authors handled the data: How many nucleated cells were present was estimated from reference gene primer amplification. TCRdb's table, derived via immunoSEQ multiplex PCR, lists solely in-frame clones and lacks some. The V and J calls and clone size come from that table; D and trimming were worked out from the DNA. The top ten clones hold 10% of a sample with around 30,000 clones, 85% to 90% of them seen once. Sequencing was done on a sample of peripheral blood. This TCR was recovered from a man in his 60s with acute or convalescent COVID-19. The chain has TRBV7-2 and TRBJ2-3; a possible D gene is TRBD1 (6 bases). CDR3 DNA sequence: TGTGCCAGCACCTCAACAGGGTTACGAACAGATACGCAGTATTTT. This sequence encodes CASTSTGLRTDTQYF.